Below are 15 T cell receptor beta chains sequenced from a single sample in a study of human T cells and chemical hapten exposure. MiXCR, applied by TCRdb to the RACE reads, yields one record per CDR3 protein. The data hold 200,000 to 300,000 distinct CDR3 sequences, with 7% to 10% observed a single time. Indicated time point: pre-sensitization, week 0. The treatment was: therapeutic diphenylcyclopropenone sensitization with weekly scalp DPC. The sample here was whole blood, taken in connection with sensitization to the hapten diphenylcyclopropenone (DPC). These receptors were collected from a woman aged 40 to 50 with alopecia areata. Some clones in this sample may be carry-over from other donors' samples.

This clonotype was recorded many times. The chain carries TRBV10-3 and TRBJ2-3; the match to TRBD2 covers 11 bases. Germline V gives CDR1 ENHRY, CDR2 SYGVKD. Unmatched junction bases numbered 3, after V lost 10 bases and J lost 3 bases. The CDR3 has 13 amino acids. The CDR3 is CATLAGGTDTQYF. Here the CDR3 DNA reads TGTGCCACTTTAGCGGGAGGGACAGATACGCAGTATTTT.

This clonotype has a handful of counts. V usage is TRBV7-8 and J usage is TRBJ2-5, with D unclear. The CDR3 has 13 amino acids. The V end lost 6 bases, the J end lost 1 base, and 9 bases lay between the germline ends. CDR1 and CDR2 from the germline V gene are SGHVS and FQNEAQ. This CDR3 is CASSDWSQETQYF. The CDR3 region has the DNA TGTGCCAGCAGTGATTGGAGCCAAGAGACCCAGTACTTC.

This clonotype was found a few times. This chain links TRBV28 with TRBJ2-5; D call uncertain. The CDR3 runs to 11 residues. Germline values: CDR1 MDHEN, CDR2 SYDVKM. CDR3 sequence (DNA): TGTCGGGTGGGGAAATGGGAGACCCAGTACTTC. Translating gives CRVGKWETQYF.

This clonotype turned up a few times. V gene TRBV28 combines with J gene TRBJ1-1, with unresolved D. CDR1 and CDR2 from the germline V gene are MDHEN and SYDVKM. Trimming stripped 5 bases from V and 10 bases from J, with 14 bases between. The CDR3 runs to 12 residues. This chain's CDR3 is CASSVIRAGAFF. The CDR3 DNA sequence: TGTGCCAGCAGTGTAATCCGGGCTGGAGCTTTCTTT.

This clonotype was observed a few times. The CDR3, as DNA: TGTGCCAGCATTTCGGGACGAACATATGGCTACACCTTC. It codes for CASISGRTYGYTF. The V and J genes are TRBV6-1 and TRBJ1-2; TRBD1 is a possible D gene (5 bases). The CDR3 is made up of 13 amino acids. V was clipped by 7 bases and J by 5 bases, with 14 bases between them. CDR1 is MNHNS, CDR2 SASEGT, per germline.

This clonotype has more than one count but fewer than ten. The chain employs TRBV9 and TRBJ2-1; no clear D. The CDR3 is 16 amino acids. V lost 1 base, J lost 0 bases, and 11 bases lay in between. CDR1 SGDLS and CDR2 YYNGEE come from the germline V gene. The CDR3 is CASSVSVSSSYNEQFF. DNA of the CDR3: TGTGCCAGCAGCGTATCCGTGTCTAGCTCCTACAATGAGCAGTTCTTC. The entire variable domain, with the rest obtained from reference TRBV9 and TRBJ2-1, is as follows: DSGVTQTPKHLITATGQRVTLRCSPRSGDLSVYWYQQSLDQGLQFLIQYYNGEERAKGNILERFSAQQFPDLHSELNLSSLELGDSALYFCASSVSVSSSYNEQFFGPGTRLTVL.

This clonotype was counted at least ten times. V is TRBV29-1 and J is TRBJ2-1, with D perhaps TRBD1 or TRBD2 (6 bases each). Germline V CDR1 and CDR2: SQVTM, ANQGSEA. The CDR3 runs 15 residues. Trimming removed 7 bases from V and 7 bases from J, with 23 bases in between. CDR3 bases: TGCAGCGCCAAACCGGGGGCGTTTGGCAGGAATGAGCAGTTCTTC. This encodes CSAKPGAFGRNEQFF.

The chain recombines TRBV4-3 with TRBJ1-2; the D gene is possibly TRBD1 (6 bases). From germline, CDR1 is LGHNA and CDR2 YSLEER. The V end was cut by 3 bases, the J end by 4 bases, with 15 bases between. The CDR3 runs 15 residues. The CDR3 sequence is CASSHQMTGSYGYTF. DNA for the CDR3: TGCGCCAGCAGCCACCAAATGACAGGCAGCTATGGCTACACCTTC.

This clonotype was seen only a few times. The chain links TRBV2 to TRBJ2-3; no definite D call. Per the germline V gene, CDR1 is SNHLY and CDR2 is FYNNEI. CDR3 size: 14 residues. The germline V and J ends were trimmed by 0 bases and 8 bases, with 12 bases remaining between them. CDR3 sequence reads: CASSEARSSGTQYF. The CDR3 DNA follows: TGTGCCAGCAGTGAAGCGCGGTCATCTGGTACGCAGTATTTT. The entire variable domain, with the rest obtained from reference TRBV2 and TRBJ2-3, is as follows: EPEVTQTPSHQVTQMGQEVILRCVPISNHLYFYWYRQILGQKVEFLVSFYNNEISEKSEIFDDQFSVERPDGSNFTLKIRSTKLEDSAMYFCASSEARSSGTQYFGPGTRLTVL.

The gene calls are TRBV4-2 and TRBJ2-1, with TRBD2 matching over 9 bases. The CDR3 runs 16 residues. Trimming removed 1 base from V and 3 bases from J; junction bases left unmatched: 4. Germline V gives CDR1 LGHNA, CDR2 YNFKEQ. The chain's CDR3 is CASSQVPSGNYNEQFF. The CDR3, as DNA: TGTGCCAGCAGCCAAGTTCCTAGCGGGAACTACAATGAGCAGTTCTTC.

This chain uses TRBV7-3 with TRBJ2-2; TRBD1 agrees at 8 bases. Germline loops: CDR1 SGHTA, CDR2 FQGTGA. With 8 bases clipped from V and 5 bases from J, the junction kept 4 bases outside the gene matches. CDR3 length equals 13 residues. CDR3 coding DNA: TGTGCCAGCCGACAGGGGATGACCGGGGAGCTGTTTTTT. Amino acids: CASRQGMTGELFF. Filled out from reference TRBV7-3 and TRBJ2-2, the complete variable domain reads GAGVSQTPSNKVTEKGKYVELRCDPISGHTALYWYRQSLGQGPEFLIYFQGTGAADDSGLPNDRFFAVRPEGSVSTLKIQRTERGDSAVYLCASRQGMTGELFFGEGSRLTVL.

This clonotype turned up a few times. The chain has TRBV28 and TRBJ1-2; TRBD1 is a possible D gene (5 bases). Germline V CDR1 and CDR2: MDHEN, SYDVKM. CDR3 length equals 14 residues. V was trimmed by 1 base and J by 9 bases, leaving 15 bases between them. The CDR3 region has the DNA TGTGCCAGCAGTTTATCGGGCAGGCGGGGCCGCTACACCTTC. It translates to CASSLSGRRGRYTF.

DNA of the CDR3: TGTGCCAGCAGTTTACCCTCTTCTGAGGGAGTGAACACCGGGGAGCTGTTTTTT. The encoded protein is CASSLPSSEGVNTGELFF. This chain uses TRBV28 with TRBJ2-2; TRBD2 might be the D (5 bases). This CDR3 is 18 amino acids long. CDR1 and CDR2 from the germline V gene are MDHEN and SYDVKM. V was trimmed by 2 bases and J by 1 base, leaving 17 bases between them.

The chain couples TRBV12-3 or TRBV12-4 to TRBJ2-3; D is possibly TRBD2 (5 bases). The CDR3 has 15 amino acids. Trimming pared 6 bases from V and 2 bases from J, leaving 15 bases between. The CDR3 is CASSPSGIFTDTQYF. CDR3 nucleotide sequence: TGTGCCAGCAGCCCAAGCGGAATTTTCACAGATACGCAGTATTTT.

This clonotype turned up a few times. Written as DNA, the CDR3 is TGTGCCAGCAGAGTGACAGGGTCCGTTTCACCCCTCCACTTT. It encodes CASRVTGSVSPLHF. The J gene is TRBJ1-6, the V gene TRBV12-3 or TRBV12-4, with 7 bases aligning to TRBD1. The length of the CDR3 is 14 residues. Trimming removed 6 bases from V and 9 bases from J; junction bases left unmatched: 8.